This TCR beta chain came from a study of blood T cell repertoires in COVID-19. This clone was counted a single time. Produced via immunoSEQ multiplex PCR; TCRdb's table is partial and in-frame only. The sample has roughly 240,000 clones, about 91% seen once. The clonotype originates from a middle-aged woman with acute COVID-19. The sequencing sample was made of PBMCs or T cells enriched from blood (not recorded which).

In DNA form, the CDR3 reads TGTGCCAGCAACGCGCCGAACTATGGCTACACCTTC. Its translation: CASNAPNYGYTF. This chain connects TRBV6-5 to TRBJ1-2; D is uncertain. Germline V gene sequence: CDR1 MNHEY, CDR2 SVGAGI. This CDR3 is 12 amino acids long. V was cut by 7 bases and J by 2 bases, with 8 bases left in between.